This T cell receptor (beta chain) emerged from a study of T cell repertoires in cytomegalovirus infection. Study details: Public signatures in TCR beta pointed to CMV infection and matching HLA type. Study results and limitations: Based on cumulative public TCR beta family frequency, carriers of CMV plus the relevant HLA were identified. HLA-C-restricted, CMV-specific TCR beta clonotypes were dominant ex vivo.

The CDR3 has 13 amino acids. Per the germline V gene, CDR1 is LNHDA and CDR2 is SQIVND (reference sequence). The V end lost 5 bases, the J end lost 1 base, and 8 bases lay between the germline ends. Comment on this clonotype: Its antigen is not identified.

TCRdb reanalysed the reads using MiXCR and keeps one entry per CDR3 protein. The data hold roughly 250,000 distinct CDR3 sequences, with 22% observed a single time. The material sequenced was CD8+ T cells from PBMCs. The clonotype originates from a human donor in good health (CMV status not recorded). Some clones in this sample may be carry-over from other donors' samples. The rearrangement joins TRBV19 to TRBJ1-1; D is undetermined. The CDR3: CASSQSWNTEAFF. DNA of the CDR3: TGTGCCAGTAGTCAAAGTTGGAACACTGAAGCTTTCTTT. The whole variable domain, filled in from reference TRBV19 and TRBJ1-1, reads DGGITQSPKYLFRKEGQNVTLSCEQNLNHDAMYWYRQDPGQGLRLIYYSQIVNDFQKGDIAEGYSVSREKKESFPLTVTSAQKNPTAFYLCASSQSWNTEAFFGQGTRLTVV.